The clone carrying this TCR beta chain was picked up a small number of times. Its specificity is not known. This sample is drawn from a study of T cell repertoires in cytomegalovirus infection. CDR1 SGHTA and CDR2 FQGNSA come from the germline V gene. The CDR3 runs to 15 residues. V was pared by 5 bases and J by 5 bases, with 10 bases of the junction left unmatched. TCRdb reanalysed the reads using MiXCR and keeps one entry per CDR3 protein. Of approximately 470,000 distinct CDR3 sequences listed, about 39% are singletons. The sample consisted of cultured PBMCs, taken from culture after CMV antigen stimulation. This receptor was obtained from a human donor in good health (CMV status not recorded). Some clones in this sample may be carry-over from other donors' samples. This chain connects TRBV7-2 to TRBJ2-7, with 9 bases lining up with TRBD1. The CDR3 region is CASSRPGTGYNEQYF. CDR3 sequence (DNA): TGTGCCAGCAGCCGTCCCGGGACAGGGTATAACGAGCAGTACTTC.